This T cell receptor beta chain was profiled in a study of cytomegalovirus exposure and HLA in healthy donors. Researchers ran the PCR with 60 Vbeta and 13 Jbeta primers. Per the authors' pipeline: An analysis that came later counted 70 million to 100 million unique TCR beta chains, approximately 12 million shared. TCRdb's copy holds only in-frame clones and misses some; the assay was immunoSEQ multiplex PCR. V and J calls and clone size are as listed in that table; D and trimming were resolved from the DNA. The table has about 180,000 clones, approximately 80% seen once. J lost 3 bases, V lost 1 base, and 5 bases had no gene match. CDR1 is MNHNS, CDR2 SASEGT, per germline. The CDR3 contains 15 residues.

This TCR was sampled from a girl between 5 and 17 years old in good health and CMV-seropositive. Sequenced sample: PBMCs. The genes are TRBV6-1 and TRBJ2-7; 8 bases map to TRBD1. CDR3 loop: CASSEGTGRRYEQYF. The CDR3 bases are TGTGCCAGCAGTGAAGGGACAGGGAGGCGCTACGAGCAGTACTTC.